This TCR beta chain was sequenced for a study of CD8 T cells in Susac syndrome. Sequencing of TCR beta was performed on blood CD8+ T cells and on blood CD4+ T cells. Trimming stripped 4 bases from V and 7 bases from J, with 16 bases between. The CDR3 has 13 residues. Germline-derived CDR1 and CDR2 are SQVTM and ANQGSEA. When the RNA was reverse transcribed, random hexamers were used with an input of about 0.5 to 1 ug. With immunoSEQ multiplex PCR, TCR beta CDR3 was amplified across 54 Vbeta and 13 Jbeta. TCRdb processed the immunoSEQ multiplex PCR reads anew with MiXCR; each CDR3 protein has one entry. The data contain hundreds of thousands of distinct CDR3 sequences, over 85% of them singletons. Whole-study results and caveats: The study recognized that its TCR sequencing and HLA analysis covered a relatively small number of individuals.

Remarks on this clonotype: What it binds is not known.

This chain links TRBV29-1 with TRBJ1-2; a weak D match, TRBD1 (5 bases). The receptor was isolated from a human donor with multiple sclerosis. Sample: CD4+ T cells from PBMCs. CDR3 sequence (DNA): TGCAGCGTTGCGGGGCAGACGTTGGGTGGCTACACCTTC. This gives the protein CSVAGQTLGGYTF.